This note documents a single T cell receptor (beta chain) sequence. The entry originates in a study of STAT5B mutations in CD4+ large granular lymphocyte leukemia. Looked up from germline, CDR1 is SGDLS and CDR2 is YYNGEE. V shed 3 bases and J shed 5 bases, with 15 bases lying between them. The CDR3 loop spans 14 amino acids. Generated by immunoSEQ multiplex PCR, the TCRdb table keeps only in-frame clones and is missing some. There are more than 30,000 clones in the sample; about 88% occur only once, and about 0.41% lies in the top ten. The gene calls are TRBV9 and TRBJ2-7; D gene uncertain. Source material: CD4+ T cells from blood buffy coats. This receptor was taken from a human donor in good health. CDR3 nucleotide sequence: TGTGCCAGCAGCGCCCGTAGTTCCCTGCACGAGCAGTACTTC. Its translation: CASSARSSLHEQYF. Together with reference TRBV9 and TRBJ2-7, the CDR3 gives the full variable domain: DSGVTQTPKHLITATGQRVTLRCSPRSGDLSVYWYQQSLDQGLQFLIQYYNGEERAKGNILERFSAQQFPDLHSELNLSSLELGDSALYFCASSARSSLHEQYFGPGTRLTVT.